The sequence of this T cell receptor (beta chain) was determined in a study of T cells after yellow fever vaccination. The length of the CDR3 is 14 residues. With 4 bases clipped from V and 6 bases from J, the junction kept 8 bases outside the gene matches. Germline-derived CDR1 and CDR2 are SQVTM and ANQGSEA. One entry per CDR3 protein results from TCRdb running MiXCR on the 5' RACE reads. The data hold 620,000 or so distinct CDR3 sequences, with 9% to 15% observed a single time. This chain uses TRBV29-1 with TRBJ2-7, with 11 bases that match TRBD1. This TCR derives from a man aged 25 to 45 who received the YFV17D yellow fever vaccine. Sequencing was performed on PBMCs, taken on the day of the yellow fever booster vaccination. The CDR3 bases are TGCAGCGTTGGTACTACCGGGACAGGGGGCGAGCAGTACTTC. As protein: CSVGTTGTGGEQYF.